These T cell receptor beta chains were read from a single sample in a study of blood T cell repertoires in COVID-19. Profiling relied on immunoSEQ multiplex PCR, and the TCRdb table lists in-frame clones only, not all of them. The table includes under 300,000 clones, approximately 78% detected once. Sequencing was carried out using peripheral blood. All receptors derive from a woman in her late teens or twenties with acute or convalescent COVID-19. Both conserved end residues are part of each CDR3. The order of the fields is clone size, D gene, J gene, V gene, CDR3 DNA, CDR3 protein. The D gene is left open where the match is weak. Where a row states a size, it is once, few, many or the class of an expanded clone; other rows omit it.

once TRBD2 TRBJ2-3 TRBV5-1 TGCGCCAGCAGCTTGGCCCGGACTAGCGGGAGGGCAGATACGCAGTATTTT CASSLARTSGRADTQYF
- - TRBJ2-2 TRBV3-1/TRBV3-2 TGTGCCAGCAGCCAAGGCGGTTTCACCGGGGAGCTGTTTTTT CASSQGGFTGELFF
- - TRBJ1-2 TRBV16 TGTGCCAGCAGCCAAGAGGGACTTTATGTCGGTGGCTACACCTTC CASSQEGLYVGGYTF
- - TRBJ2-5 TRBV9 TGTGCCAGCAGCGTATCTACAGACCAAGAGACCCAGTACTTC CASSVSTDQETQYF
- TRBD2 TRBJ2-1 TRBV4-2 TGTGCCAGCAGCCAAGGAATAACTAGCGGGAGAGTCGATGAGCAGTTCTTC CASSQGITSGRVDEQFF
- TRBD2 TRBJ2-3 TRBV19 TGTGCCAGTAGTGAGACTAGCGGGACTCTCGCAGATACGCAGTATTTT CASSETSGTLADTQYF
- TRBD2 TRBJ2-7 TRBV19 TGTGCCAGTAGTATGCGGGGGTCCTACGAGCAGTACTTC CASSMRGSYEQYF
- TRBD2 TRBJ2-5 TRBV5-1 TGCGCCAGCAGCTTGGCGGTCGGGACTAGAGAAGAGACCCAGTACTTC CASSLAVGTREETQYF
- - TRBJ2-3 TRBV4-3 TGCGCCAGCAGCCAAGTAGCAGGGACAGATACGCAGTATTTT CASSQVAGTDTQYF
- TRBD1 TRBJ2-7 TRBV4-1 TGCGCCAGCAGCCAACCACACAGGGGTAAGGACGAGCAGTACTTC CASSQPHRGKDEQYF
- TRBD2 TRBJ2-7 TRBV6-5 TGTGCCAGCAGTTACCACCTAGCGGGAGCAGCCGAGCAGTACTTC CASSYHLAGAAEQYF
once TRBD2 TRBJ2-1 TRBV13 TGTGCCAGCAGCCACTCCACGACTAGCGGGAGGTTGTGGGAGCAGTTCTTC CASSHSTTSGRLWEQFF
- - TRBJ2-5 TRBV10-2 TGCGCCAGCAGAGGGGGGAGGGCCTTGGAGACCCAGTACTTC CASRGGRALETQYF
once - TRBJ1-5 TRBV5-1 TGCGCCAGCAGCCCGACAGGTTATAGCAATCAGCCCCAGCATTTT CASSPTGYSNQPQHF
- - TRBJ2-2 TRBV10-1 TGCGCCAGCAGCCGGGACACCTCGAACACCGGGGAGCTGTTTTTT CASSRDTSNTGELFF
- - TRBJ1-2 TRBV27 TGTGCCAGCAGCTTCGCGGGACTTAGGCCATCTGGCTACACCTTC CASSFAGLRPSGYTF
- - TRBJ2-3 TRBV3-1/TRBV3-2 TGTGCCAGCAGCCAAGCCGGGACAAAGACAGATACGCAGTATTTT CASSQAGTKTDTQYF
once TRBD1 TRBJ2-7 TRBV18 TGTGCCAGCTCACCACAACGACAGGGATCCGAGCAGTACTTC CASSPQRQGSEQYF
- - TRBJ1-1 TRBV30 TGTGCCTGGAGTGTAGGGGATATGGAAGCTTTCTTT CAWSVGDMEAFF
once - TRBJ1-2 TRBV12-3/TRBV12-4 TGTGCCAGCAGTCAGGGCGGCTATGGCTACACCTTC CASSQGGYGYTF
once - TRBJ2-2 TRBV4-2 TGTGCCAGCAGCCAAGATCAAGGGGCCGGGGAGCTGTTTTTT CASSQDQGAGELFF
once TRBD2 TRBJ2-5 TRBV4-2 TGTGCCAGCAGGCCGGGACTAGCGGACCAAGAGACCCAGTACTTC CASRPGLADQETQYF
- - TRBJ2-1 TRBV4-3 TGCGCCAGCAGCCAAGACGTCCTTTATGAGCAGTTCTTC CASSQDVLYEQFF
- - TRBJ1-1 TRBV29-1 TGCAGCGCCATTGGGGCTTCAGTCGCTGAAGCTTTCTTT CSAIGASVAEAFF
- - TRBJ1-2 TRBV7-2 TGTGCCAGCGGAAAGACGGACAGAAATGGCTACACCTTC CASGKTDRNGYTF
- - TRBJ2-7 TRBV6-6 TGTGCCAGCACCCCCAGGGTGGGCGCTAAGCAGTACTTC CASTPRVGAKQYF
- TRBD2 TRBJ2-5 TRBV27 TGTGCCAGCAGGGGACTAGAGGAGACCCAGTACTTC CASRGLEETQYF
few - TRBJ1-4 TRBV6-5 TGTGCCAGCAGTTTTTCCTCAACTAATGAAAAACTGTTTTTT CASSFSSTNEKLFF
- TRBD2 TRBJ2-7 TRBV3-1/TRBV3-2 TGTGCCAGCAGCCAATTTTTTAGCGGGAGTCTCCACGAGCAGTACTTC CASSQFFSGSLHEQYF